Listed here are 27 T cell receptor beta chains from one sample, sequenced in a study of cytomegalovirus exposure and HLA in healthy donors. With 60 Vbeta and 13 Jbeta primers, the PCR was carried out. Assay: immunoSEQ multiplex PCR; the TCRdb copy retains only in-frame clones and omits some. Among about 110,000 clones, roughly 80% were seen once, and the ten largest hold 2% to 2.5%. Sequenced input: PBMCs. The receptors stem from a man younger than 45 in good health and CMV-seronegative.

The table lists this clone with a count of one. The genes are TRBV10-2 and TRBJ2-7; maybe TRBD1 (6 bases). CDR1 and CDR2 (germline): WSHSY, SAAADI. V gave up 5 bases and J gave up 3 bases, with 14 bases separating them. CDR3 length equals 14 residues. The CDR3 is CASSINRDLYEQYF. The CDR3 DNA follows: TGCGCCAGCAGTATCAACAGGGACCTCTACGAGCAGTACTTC.

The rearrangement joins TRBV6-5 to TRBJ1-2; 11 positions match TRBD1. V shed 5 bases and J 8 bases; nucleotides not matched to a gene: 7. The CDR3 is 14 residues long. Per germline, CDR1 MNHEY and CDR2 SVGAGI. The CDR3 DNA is TGTGCCAGCAGTCGCGGGACAGGGGGGAGCGGCTACACCTTC. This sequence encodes CASSRGTGGSGYTF.

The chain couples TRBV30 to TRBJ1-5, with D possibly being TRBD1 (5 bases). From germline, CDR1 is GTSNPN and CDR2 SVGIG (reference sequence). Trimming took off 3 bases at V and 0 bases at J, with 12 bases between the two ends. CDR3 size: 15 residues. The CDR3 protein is CAWRAGDLSNQPQHF. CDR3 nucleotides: TGTGCCTGGAGGGCGGGGGACCTTAGCAATCAGCCCCAGCATTTT.

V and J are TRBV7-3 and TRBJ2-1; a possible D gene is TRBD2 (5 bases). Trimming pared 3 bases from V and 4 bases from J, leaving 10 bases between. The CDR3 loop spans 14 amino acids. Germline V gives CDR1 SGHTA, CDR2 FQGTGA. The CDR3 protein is CASSLTTSYNEQFF. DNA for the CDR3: TGTGCCAGCAGCTTGACTACCTCATACAATGAGCAGTTCTTC.

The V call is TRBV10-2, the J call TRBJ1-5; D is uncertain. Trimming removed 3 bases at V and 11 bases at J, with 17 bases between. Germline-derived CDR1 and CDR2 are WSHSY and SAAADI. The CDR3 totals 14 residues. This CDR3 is CASSDASPLGTQHF. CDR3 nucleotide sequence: TGCGCCAGCAGTGACGCCTCCCCGCTCGGGACCCAGCATTTT.

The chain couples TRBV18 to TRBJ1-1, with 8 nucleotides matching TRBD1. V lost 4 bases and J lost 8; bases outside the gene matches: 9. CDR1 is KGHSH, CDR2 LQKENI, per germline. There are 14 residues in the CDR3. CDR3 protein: CASSLRQTGDEAFF. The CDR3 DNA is TGTGCCAGCTCACTCCGACAGACAGGGGACGAAGCTTTCTTT.

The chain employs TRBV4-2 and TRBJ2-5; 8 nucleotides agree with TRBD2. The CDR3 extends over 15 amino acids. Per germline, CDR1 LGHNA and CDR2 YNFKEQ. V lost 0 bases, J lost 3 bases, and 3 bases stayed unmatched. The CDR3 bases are TGTGCCAGCAGCCAAGAAGCAGCGGGGGAAGAGACCCAGTACTTC. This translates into CASSQEAAGEETQYF.

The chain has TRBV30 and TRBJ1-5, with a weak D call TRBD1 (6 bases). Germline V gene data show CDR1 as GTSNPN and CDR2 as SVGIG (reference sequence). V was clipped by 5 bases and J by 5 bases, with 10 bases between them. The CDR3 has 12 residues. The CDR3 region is CAWGYRDQPQHF. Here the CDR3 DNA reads TGTGCCTGGGGCTACAGGGATCAGCCCCAGCATTTT.

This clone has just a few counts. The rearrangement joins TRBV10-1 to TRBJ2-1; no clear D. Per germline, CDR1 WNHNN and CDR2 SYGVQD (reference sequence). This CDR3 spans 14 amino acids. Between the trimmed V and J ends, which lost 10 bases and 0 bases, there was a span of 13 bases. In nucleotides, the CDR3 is TGCGCCATCTCCCCGCGTGTCTCCTACAATGAGCAGTTCTTC. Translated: CAISPRVSYNEQFF.

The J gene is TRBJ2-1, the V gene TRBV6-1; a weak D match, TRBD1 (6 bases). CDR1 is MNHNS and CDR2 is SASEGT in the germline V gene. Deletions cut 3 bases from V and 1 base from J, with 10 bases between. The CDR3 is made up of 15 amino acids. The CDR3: CASSETTGSYNEQFF. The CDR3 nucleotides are TGTGCCAGCAGTGAGACAACAGGGTCCTACAATGAGCAGTTCTTC.

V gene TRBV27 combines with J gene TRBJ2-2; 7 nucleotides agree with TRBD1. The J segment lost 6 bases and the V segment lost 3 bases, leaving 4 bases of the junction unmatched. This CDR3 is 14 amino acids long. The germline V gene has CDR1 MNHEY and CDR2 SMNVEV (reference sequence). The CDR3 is CASSFYRGPGELFF. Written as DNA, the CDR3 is TGTGCCAGCAGTTTTTACAGGGGTCCCGGGGAGCTGTTTTTT.

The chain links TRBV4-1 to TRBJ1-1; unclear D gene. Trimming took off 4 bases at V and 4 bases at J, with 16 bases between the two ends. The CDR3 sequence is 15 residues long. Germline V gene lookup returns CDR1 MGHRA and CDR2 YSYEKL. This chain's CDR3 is CASSLGFWSGTEAFF. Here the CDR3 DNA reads TGCGCCAGCAGCCTGGGTTTTTGGTCGGGCACTGAAGCTTTCTTT.

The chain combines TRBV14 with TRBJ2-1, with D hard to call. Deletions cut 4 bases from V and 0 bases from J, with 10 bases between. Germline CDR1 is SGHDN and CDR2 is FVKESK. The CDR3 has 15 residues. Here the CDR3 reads CASSPLYGSYNEQFF. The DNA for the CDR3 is TGTGCCAGCAGCCCACTCTATGGCTCCTACAATGAGCAGTTCTTC.

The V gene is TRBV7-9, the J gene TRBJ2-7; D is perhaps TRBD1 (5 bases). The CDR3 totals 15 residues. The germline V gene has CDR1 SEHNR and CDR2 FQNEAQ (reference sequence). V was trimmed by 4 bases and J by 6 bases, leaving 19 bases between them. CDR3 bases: TGTGCCAGCAGCTCCACAGGATCTTTACCCCTCGAGCAGTACTTC. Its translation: CASSSTGSLPLEQYF.

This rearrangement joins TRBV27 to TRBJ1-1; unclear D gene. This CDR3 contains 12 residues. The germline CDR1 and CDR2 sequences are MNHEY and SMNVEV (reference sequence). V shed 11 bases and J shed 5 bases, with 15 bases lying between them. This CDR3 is CARGEWRTEAFF. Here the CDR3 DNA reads TGTGCCCGGGGAGAATGGCGTACTGAAGCTTTCTTT.

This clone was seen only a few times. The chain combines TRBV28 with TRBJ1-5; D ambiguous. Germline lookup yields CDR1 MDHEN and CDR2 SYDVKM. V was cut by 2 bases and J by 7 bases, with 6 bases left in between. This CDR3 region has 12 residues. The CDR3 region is CASSLPEQPQHF. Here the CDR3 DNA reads TGTGCCAGCAGTTTACCAGAACAGCCCCAGCATTTT.

The DNA for the CDR3 is TGTGCCAGCTCCTGGGGGGGGTCCTACGAGCAGTACTTC. It specifies CASSWGGSYEQYF. The J gene is TRBJ2-7, the V gene TRBV27, with TRBD2 matching over 7 bases. The CDR3 consists of 13 residues. The germline gives CDR1 MNHEY, CDR2 SMNVEV (reference sequence). J gave up 1 base and V 8 bases, and 5 bases lay outside the gene matches.

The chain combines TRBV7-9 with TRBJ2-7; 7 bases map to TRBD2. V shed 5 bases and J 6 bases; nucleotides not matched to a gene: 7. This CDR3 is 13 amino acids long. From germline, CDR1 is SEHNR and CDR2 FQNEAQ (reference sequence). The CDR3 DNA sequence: TGTGCCAGCAGCCAGGTGGGGAGGGCCGAGCAGTACTTC. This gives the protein CASSQVGRAEQYF.

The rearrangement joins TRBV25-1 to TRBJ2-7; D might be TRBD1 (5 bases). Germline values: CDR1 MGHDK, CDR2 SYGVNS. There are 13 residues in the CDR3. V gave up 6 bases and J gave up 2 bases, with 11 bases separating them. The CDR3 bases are TGTGCCAGCAGACCGACAGCCGCCTACGAGCAGTACTTC. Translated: CASRPTAAYEQYF.

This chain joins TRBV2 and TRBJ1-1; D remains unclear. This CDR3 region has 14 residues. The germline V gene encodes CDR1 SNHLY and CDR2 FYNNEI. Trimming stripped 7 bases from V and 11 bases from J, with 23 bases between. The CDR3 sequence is CASMREQTPKRAFF. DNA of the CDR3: TGTGCCAGCATGAGGGAGCAGACACCAAAAAGGGCTTTCTTT.

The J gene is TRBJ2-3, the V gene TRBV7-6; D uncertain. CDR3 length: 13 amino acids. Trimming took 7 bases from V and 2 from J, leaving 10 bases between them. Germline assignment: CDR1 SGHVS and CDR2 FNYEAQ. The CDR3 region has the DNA TGTGCCAGCACCGAAGACATCACAGATACGCAGTATTTT. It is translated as CASTEDITDTQYF.

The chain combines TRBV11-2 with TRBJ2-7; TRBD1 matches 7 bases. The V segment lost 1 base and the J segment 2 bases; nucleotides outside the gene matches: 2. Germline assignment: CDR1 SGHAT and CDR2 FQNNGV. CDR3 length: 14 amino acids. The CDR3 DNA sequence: TGTGCCAGCAGCTTAGGGGGACAGACCTACGAGCAGTACTTC. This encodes CASSLGGQTYEQYF.

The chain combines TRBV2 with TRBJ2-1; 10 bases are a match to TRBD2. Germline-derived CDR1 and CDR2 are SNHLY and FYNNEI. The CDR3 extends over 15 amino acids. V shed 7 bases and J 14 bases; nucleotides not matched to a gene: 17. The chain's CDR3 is CASNPGLAHSVVEFF. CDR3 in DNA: TGTGCCAGCAATCCGGGACTAGCGCATTCCGTAGTCGAGTTCTTC.

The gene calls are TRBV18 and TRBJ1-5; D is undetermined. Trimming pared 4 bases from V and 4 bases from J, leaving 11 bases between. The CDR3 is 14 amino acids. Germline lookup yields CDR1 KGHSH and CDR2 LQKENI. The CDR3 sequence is CASSRSLENQPQHF. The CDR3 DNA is TGTGCCAGCTCACGGAGTCTGGAAAATCAGCCCCAGCATTTT.

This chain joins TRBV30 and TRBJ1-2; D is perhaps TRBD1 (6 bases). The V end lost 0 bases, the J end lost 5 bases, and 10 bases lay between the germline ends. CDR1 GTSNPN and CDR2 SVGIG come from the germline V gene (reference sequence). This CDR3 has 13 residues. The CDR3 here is CAWSVQDRYGYTF. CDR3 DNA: TGTGCCTGGAGTGTACAGGACAGATATGGCTACACCTTC.

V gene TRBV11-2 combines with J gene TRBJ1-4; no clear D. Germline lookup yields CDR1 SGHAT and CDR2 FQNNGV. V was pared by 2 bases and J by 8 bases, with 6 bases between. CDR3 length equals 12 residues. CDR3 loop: CASSLFSEKLFF. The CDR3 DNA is TGTGCCAGCAGCTTATTCTCCGAAAAACTGTTTTTT.

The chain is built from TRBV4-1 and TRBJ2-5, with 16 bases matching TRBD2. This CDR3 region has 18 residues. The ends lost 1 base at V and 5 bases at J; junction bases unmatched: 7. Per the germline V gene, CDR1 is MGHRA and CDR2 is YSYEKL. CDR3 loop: CASSQGGTSGRAGETQYF. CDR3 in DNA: TGCGCCAGCAGCCAAGGTGGGACTAGCGGGAGGGCAGGTGAGACCCAGTACTTC.